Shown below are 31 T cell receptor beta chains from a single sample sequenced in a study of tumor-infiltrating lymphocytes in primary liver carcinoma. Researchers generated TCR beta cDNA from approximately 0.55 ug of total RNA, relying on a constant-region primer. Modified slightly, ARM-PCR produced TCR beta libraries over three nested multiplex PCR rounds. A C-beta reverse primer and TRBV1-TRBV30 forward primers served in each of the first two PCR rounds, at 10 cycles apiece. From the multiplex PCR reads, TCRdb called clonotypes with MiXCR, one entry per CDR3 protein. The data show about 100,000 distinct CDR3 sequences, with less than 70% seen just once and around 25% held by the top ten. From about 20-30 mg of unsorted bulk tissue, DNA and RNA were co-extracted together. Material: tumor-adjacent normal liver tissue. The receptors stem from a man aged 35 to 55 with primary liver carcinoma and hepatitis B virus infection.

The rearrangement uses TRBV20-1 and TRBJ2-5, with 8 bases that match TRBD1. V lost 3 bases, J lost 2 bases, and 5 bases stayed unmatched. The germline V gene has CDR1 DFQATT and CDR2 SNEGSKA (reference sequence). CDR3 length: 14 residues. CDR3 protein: CSARAGGGQETQYF. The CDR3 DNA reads TGCAGTGCTAGGGCAGGGGGCGGTCAAGAGACCCAGTACTTC.

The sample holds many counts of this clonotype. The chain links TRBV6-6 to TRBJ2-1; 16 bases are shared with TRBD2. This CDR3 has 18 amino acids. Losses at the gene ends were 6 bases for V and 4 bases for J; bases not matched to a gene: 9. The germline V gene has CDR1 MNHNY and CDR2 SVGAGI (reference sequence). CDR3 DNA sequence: TGTGCCAGCAGCGAGGGACTAGCGGGAGGGCCGATTTACAATGAGCAGTTCTTC. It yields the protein CASSEGLAGGPIYNEQFF.

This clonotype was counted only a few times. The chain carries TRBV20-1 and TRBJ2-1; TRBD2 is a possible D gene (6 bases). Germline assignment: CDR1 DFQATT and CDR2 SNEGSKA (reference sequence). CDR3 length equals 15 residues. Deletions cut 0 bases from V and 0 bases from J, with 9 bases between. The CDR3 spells CSARDPGVSYNEQFF. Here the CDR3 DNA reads TGCAGTGCTAGAGATCCGGGGGTCTCCTACAATGAGCAGTTCTTC.

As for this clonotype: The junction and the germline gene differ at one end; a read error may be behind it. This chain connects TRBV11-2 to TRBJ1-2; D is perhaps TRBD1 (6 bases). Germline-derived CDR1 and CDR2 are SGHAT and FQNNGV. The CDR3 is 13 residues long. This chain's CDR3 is CAGSLGGNYGYTF. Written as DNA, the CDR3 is TGTGCCGGCAGCTTAGGGGGGAACTATGGGTACACCTTC.

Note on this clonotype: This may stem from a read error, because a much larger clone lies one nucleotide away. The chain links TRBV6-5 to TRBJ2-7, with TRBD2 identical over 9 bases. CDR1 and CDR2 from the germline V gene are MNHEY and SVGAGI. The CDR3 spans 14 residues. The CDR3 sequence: CASSYLAGRYEEYF. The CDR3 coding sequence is TGTGCCAGCAGTTACCTAGCGGGGCGCTACGAGGAGTACTTC.

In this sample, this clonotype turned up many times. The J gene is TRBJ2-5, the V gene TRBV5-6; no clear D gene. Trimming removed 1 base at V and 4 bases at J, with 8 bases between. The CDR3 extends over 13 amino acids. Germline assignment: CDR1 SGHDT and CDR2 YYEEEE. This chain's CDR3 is CASSLYRGETQYF. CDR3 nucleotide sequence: TGTGCCAGCAGCTTGTATCGCGGAGAGACCCAGTACTTC.

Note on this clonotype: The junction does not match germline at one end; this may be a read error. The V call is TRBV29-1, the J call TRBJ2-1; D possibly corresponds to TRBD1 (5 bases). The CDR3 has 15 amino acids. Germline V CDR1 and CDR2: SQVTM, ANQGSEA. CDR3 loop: CSVGPPSSTYNEQLF. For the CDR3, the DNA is TGCAGCGTGGGGCCCCCTTCCAGCACCTACAATGAGCAGCTCTTC.

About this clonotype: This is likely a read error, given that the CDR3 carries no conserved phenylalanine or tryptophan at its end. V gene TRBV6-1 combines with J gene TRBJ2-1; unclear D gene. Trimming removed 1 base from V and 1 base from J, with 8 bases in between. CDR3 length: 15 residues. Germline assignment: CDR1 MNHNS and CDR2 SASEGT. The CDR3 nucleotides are TGTGCCAGCAGTGAAGGATGGGTATCCTACAATGAGCAGTTCTCC. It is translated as CASSEGWVSYNEQFS.

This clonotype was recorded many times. This CDR3 reads CASSYLLHGAGTDTQYF. The DNA of the CDR3 is TGTGCCAGCAGTTACTTGCTGCATGGAGCCGGCACAGATACGCAGTATTTT. The chain couples TRBV6-5 to TRBJ2-3, with D hard to call. This CDR3 has 17 amino acids. Trimming removed 1 base at V and 1 base at J, with 15 bases between. Germline V gene lookup returns CDR1 MNHEY and CDR2 SVGAGI.

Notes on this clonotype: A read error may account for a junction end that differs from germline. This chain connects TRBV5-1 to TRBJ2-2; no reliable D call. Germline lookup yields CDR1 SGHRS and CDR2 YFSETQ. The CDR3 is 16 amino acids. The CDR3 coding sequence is TGCGTCAGCAGCTTGGCCGGACGAACGGACACCGGGGAGCTGTTTTTT. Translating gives CVSSLAGRTDTGELFF.

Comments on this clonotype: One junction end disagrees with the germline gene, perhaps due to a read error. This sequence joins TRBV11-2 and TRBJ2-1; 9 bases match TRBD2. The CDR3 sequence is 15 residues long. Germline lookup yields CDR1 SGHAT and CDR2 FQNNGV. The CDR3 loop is CACSGGWGSYNEQFF. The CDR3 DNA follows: TGTGCCTGCAGCGGGGGGTGGGGCTCCTACAATGAGCAGTTCTTC.

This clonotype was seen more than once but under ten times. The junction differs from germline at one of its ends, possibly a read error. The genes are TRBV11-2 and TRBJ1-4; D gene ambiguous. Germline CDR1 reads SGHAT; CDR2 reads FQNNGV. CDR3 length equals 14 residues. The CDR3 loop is CASSIEVGEEKLFF. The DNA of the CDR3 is TGTGCCAGCAGCATAGAGGTTGGGGAGGAAAAACTGTTCTTT.

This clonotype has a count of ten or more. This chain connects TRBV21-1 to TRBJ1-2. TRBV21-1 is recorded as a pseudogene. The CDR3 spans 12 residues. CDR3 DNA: TGTGCCAGCAGCGGCAGCCCTTATGGCTACACCTTC. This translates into CASSGSPYGYTF.

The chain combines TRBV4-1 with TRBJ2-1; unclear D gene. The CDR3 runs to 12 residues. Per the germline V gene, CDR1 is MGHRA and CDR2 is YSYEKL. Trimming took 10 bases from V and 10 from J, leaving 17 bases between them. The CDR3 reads CATNQAGTEQFF. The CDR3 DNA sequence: TGCGCCACCAACCAAGCAGGAACCGAGCAGTTCTTC.

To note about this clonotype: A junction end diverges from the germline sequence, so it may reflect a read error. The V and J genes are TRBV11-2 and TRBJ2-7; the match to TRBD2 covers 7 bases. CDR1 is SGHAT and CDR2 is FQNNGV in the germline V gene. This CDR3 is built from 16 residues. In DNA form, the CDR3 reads TGTGCCAGCAACTCTTTCCCGGGACTAAGGTTCCACGAGCAGTGCTTC. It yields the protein CASNSFPGLRFHEQCF.

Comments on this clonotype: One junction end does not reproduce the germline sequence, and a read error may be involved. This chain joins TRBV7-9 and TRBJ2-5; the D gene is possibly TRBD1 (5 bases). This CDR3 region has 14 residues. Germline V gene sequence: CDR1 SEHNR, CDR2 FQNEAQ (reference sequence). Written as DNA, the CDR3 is TGTGCCAGCAGCCGAGGTCTAGGACAAGAGACCCAGTGCTTC. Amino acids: CASSRGLGQETQCF.

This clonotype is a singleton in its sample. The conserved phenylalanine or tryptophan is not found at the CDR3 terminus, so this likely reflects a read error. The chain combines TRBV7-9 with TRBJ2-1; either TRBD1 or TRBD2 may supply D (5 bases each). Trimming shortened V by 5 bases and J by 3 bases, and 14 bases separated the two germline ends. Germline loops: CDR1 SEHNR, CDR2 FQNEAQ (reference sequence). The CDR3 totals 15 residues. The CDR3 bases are TGTGCCAGCAGCGCTAATGAGGGGAGCTACAATGAGCAGTTCATC. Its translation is CASSANEGSYNEQFI.

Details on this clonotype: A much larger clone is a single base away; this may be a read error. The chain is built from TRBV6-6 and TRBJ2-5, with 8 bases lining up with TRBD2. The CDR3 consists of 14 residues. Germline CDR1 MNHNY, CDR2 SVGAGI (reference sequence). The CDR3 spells CTSSSSGGRETQYF. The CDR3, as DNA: TGTACCAGCAGTTCCTCGGGGGGGAGGGAGACCCAGTACTTC.

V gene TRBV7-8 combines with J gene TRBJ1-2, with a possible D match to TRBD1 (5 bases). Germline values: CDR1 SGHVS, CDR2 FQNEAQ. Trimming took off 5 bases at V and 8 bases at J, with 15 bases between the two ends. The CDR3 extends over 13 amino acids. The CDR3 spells CASSEQESYGYTF. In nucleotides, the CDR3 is TGTGCCAGCAGCGAACAGGAATCTTACGGCTACACCTTC.

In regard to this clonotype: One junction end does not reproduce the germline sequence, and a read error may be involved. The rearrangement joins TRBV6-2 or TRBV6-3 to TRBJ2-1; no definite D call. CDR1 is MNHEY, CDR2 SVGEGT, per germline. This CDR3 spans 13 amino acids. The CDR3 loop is CVSSYFVCNEQFF. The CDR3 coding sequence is TGTGTCAGCAGTTACTTCGTGTGCAATGAGCAGTTCTTC.

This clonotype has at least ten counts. CDR3 in DNA: TGTGCCATCAGTGAGGACAGGGACAATGGCTACACCTTC. Encoded protein: CAISEDRDNGYTF. The chain joins TRBV10-3 to TRBJ1-2, with 7 bases lining up with TRBD1. After removal of 2 bases from V and 6 bases from J, the junction contained 3 bases not matched to a gene. CDR1 and CDR2 (germline): ENHRY, SYGVKD. This CDR3 region has 13 residues.

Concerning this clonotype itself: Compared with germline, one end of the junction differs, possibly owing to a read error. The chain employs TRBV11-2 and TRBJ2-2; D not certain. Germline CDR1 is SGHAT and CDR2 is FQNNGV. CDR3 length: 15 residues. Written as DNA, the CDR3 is TGTGTCAGCAGCGCAGCCATCCAAAACACCGGGGAGCTGTTTTTT. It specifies CVSSAAIQNTGELFF.

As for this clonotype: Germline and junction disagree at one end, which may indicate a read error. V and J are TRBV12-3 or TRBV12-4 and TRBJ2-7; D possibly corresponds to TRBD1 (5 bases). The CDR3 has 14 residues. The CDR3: CTSSPHRLSYEQYF. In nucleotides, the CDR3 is TGTACCAGCAGTCCTCACAGGTTATCCTACGAGCAGTACTTT.

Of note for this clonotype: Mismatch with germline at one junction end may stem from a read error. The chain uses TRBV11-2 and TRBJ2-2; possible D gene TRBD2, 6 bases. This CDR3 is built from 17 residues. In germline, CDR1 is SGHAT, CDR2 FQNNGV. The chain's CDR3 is CASSGGLAEWNTGELFF. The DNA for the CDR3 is TGTGCCAGCAGCGGAGGATTAGCGGAGTGGAACACTGGGGAGCTGTTTTTT.

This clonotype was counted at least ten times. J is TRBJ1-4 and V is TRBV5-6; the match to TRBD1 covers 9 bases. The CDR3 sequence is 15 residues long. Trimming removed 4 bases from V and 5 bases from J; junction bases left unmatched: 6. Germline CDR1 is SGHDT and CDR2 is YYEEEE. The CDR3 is CASSRTGESNEKLFF. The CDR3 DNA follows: TGTGCCAGCAGCAGGACAGGGGAGTCAAATGAAAAACTGTTTTTT.

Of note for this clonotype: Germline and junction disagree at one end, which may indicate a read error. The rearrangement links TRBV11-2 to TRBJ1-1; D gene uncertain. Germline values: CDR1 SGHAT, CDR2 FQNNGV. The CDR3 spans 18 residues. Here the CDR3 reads CASSTLPGSVMGNTEAFF. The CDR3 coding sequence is TGTGCCAGCAGCACACTCCCCGGGTCCGTGATGGGGAACACTGAGGCTTTCTTT.

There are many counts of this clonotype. The CDR3 reads CSGEDNSPDTQYF. Here the CDR3 DNA reads TGCAGCGGGGAGGACAATAGCCCGGATACGCAGTATTTT. V gene TRBV29-1 combines with J gene TRBJ2-3; maybe TRBD2 (6 bases). The CDR3 covers 13 residues. CDR1 and CDR2 (germline): SQVTM, ANQGSEA. Trimming left V 7 bases short and J 6 bases short, with 17 bases between.

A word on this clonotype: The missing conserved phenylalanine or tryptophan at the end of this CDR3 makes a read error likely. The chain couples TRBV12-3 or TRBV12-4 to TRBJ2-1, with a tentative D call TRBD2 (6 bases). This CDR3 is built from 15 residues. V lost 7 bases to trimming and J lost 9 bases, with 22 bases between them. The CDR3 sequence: CASTTSPSGFSEQFL. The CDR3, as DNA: TGTGCCAGCACTACTAGCCCGAGTGGTTTCTCTGAGCAGTTCCTC.

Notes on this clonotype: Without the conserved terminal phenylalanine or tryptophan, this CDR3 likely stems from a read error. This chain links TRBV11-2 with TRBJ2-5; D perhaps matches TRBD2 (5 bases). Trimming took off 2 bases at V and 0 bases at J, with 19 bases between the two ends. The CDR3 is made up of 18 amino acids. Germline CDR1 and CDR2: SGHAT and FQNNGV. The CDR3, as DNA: TGTGCCAGCAGCTTACGTCCTGTACAAGCGGCGTACCAAGAGACCCAGTACCTC. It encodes CASSLRPVQAAYQETQYL.

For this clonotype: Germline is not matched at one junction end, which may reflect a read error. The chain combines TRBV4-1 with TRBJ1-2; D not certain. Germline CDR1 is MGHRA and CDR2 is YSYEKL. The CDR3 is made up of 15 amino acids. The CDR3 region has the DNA TGCGCCAGCAGCCAAGGAGCCGGAACAAACTATGACTACACCTTC. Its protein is CASSQGAGTNYDYTF.

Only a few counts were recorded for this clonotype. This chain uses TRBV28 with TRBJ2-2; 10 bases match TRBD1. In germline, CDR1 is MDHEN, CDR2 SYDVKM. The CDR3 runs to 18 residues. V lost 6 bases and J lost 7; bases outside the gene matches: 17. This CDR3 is CASSRAHDRGRMVGELFF. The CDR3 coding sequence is TGTGCCAGCAGCCGCGCCCATGACAGGGGGCGCATGGTCGGGGAGCTGTTTTTT.